One and the same sample provided the 30 T cell receptor beta chains below, sequenced in a study of T-cell reconstitution after alpha-beta-depleted transplantation in children. Molecular barcoding with unique molecular identifiers was used for the TCRbeta library. TCRdb ran MiXCR on the PCR reads and lists one entry per CDR3 protein. This table has about 980,000 distinct CDR3 sequences, about 26% appearing once. The material was PBMCs, mostly from graft donor cells, obtained 360 days after TCRalphabeta/CD19-depleted stem cell transplant. Receptor source: a boy under three years old who had a stem cell transplant for SCID, so the T cells may come from the graft donor.

This clonotype was counted a few times. The rearrangement links TRBV10-3 to TRBJ1-2; D ambiguous. V shed 10 bases and J shed 8 bases, with 23 bases lying between them. The CDR3 spans 14 residues. Germline CDR1 is ENHRY and CDR2 is SYGVKD. CDR3 loop: CATKILFEGQGYTF. The CDR3 coding sequence is TGTGCCACAAAAATCCTGTTCGAGGGTCAGGGCTACACCTTC.

The rearrangement joins TRBV5-1 to TRBJ2-4; TRBD1 matches at 7 bases. V lost 4 bases, J lost 5 bases, and 9 bases stayed unmatched. There are 15 residues in the CDR3. The V gene's germline CDR1 is SGHRS and CDR2 YFSETQ. The CDR3: CASSPGGSLENIQYF. CDR3 DNA sequence: TGCGCCAGCAGCCCAGGGGGATCACTGGAAAACATTCAGTACTTC.

The J gene is TRBJ1-1, the V gene TRBV30; D gene ambiguous. Trimming took off 4 bases at V and 2 bases at J, with 11 bases between the two ends. The CDR3 spans 13 residues. The V gene's germline CDR1 is GTSNPN and CDR2 SVGIG (reference sequence). In DNA form, the CDR3 reads TGTGCCTGGAACCCCGCGGCTAACACTGAAGCTTTCTTT. Its translation is CAWNPAANTEAFF.

The chain carries TRBV2 and TRBJ1-2, with D hard to call. This CDR3 region has 13 residues. V lost 6 bases, J lost 2 bases, and 10 bases lay in between. Germline lookup yields CDR1 SNHLY and CDR2 FYNNEI. CDR3 sequence: CASSATLNYGYTF. CDR3 nucleotides: TGTGCCAGCAGCGCTACGCTAAACTATGGCTACACCTTC.

This clonotype has ten or more counts. The chain couples TRBV29-1 to TRBJ2-3; 7 bases match TRBD2. In germline, CDR1 is SQVTM, CDR2 ANQGSEA. The CDR3 spans 17 residues. Germline trimming cut 6 bases from V and 2 bases from J; bases unmatched to any gene: 17. Here the CDR3 DNA reads TGCAGCGTCGAACCGGGACTACCGGAAATAAACACAGATACGCAGTATTTT. This encodes CSVEPGLPEINTDTQYF.

This sequence joins TRBV7-6 and TRBJ2-3, with D tentatively TRBD2 (6 bases). V was pared by 1 base and J by 6 bases, with 11 bases between. This CDR3 comprises 14 residues. Germline V gives CDR1 SGHVS, CDR2 FNYEAQ. DNA of the CDR3: TGTGCCAGCAGCTTAGGCCGGGACTTTGATACGCAGTATTTT. Its translation: CASSLGRDFDTQYF. Complete variable domain (other parts from reference TRBV7-6 and TRBJ2-3): GAGVSQSPRYKVTKRGQDVALRCDPISGHVSLYWYRQALGQGPEFLTYFNYEAQQDKSGLPNDRFSAERPEGSISTLTIQRTEQRDSAMYRCASSLGRDFDTQYFGPGTRLTVL.

This sequence joins TRBV5-1 and TRBJ2-7; unclear D gene. This CDR3 is built from 15 residues. V dropped 1 base and J dropped 4 bases, with 15 bases sitting between them. Per the germline V gene, CDR1 is SGHRS and CDR2 is YFSETQ. The CDR3 DNA follows: TGCGCCAGCAGCTTGTTCGATGGGCGGACGTACGAGCAGTACTTC. Residues: CASSLFDGRTYEQYF.

This clonotype was picked up a small number of times. The rearrangement links TRBV2 to TRBJ2-7; the D call may be TRBD1 or TRBD2 (6 bases each). This CDR3 spans 14 amino acids. Germline V gives CDR1 SNHLY, CDR2 FYNNEI. Trimming removed 8 bases at V and 4 bases at J, with 18 bases between. CDR3 nucleotides: TGTGCCAGCGGGGGTACGGAGGGGGTGTACGAGCAGTACTTC. Protein product: CASGGTEGVYEQYF.

V is TRBV24-1 and J is TRBJ2-2, with a possible D match to TRBD2 (6 bases). CDR1 is KGHDR, CDR2 SFDVKD, per germline. V lost 5 bases and J 4 bases, leaving 10 bases between the germline ends. The CDR3 is made up of 14 amino acids. CDR3 bases: TGTGCCACCAGTGCCCCCGGGAGCACCGGGGAGCTGTTTTTT. It encodes CATSAPGSTGELFF.

The chain carries TRBV24-1 and TRBJ2-5, with D possibly TRBD1 on 5 matching bases. With 3 bases removed from V and 7 bases from J, the gap between germline ends came to 11 bases. This CDR3 spans 13 amino acids. Germline CDR1 and CDR2: KGHDR and SFDVKD. The CDR3 sequence: CATSDPFTGTQYF. The CDR3 DNA reads TGTGCCACCAGTGATCCATTTACAGGGACCCAGTACTTC.

Only a few counts were recorded for this clonotype. The rearrangement uses TRBV4-1 and TRBJ1-5, with 7 bases that match TRBD1. The CDR3 totals 17 residues. V gave up 4 bases and J gave up 0 bases; unmatched junction bases: 9. Germline V CDR1 and CDR2: MGHRA, YSYEKL. The CDR3 sequence: CASSPILTGASNQPQHF. As DNA, the CDR3 is TGCGCCAGCAGCCCGATCCTAACAGGGGCTAGCAATCAGCCCCAGCATTTT.

In its sample, this clonotype was seen a few times. This chain connects TRBV28 to TRBJ2-7; TRBD1 matches at 9 bases. There are 14 residues in the CDR3. The germline CDR1 and CDR2 sequences are MDHEN and SYDVKM. The J segment lost 6 bases and the V segment lost 9 bases, leaving 12 bases of the junction unmatched. The CDR3 spells CASVTGGAPREQYF. CDR3 nucleotide sequence: TGTGCCAGTGTCACAGGGGGCGCGCCTCGCGAGCAGTACTTC.

The V call is TRBV3-1, the J call TRBJ1-2, with 8 bases fitting TRBD1. CDR1 LGHDT and CDR2 YNNKEL come from the germline V gene (reference sequence). With 0 bases clipped from V and 2 bases from J, the junction kept 2 bases outside the gene matches. The CDR3 length is 15 residues. CDR3 in DNA: TGTGCCAGCAGCCAAGATCGGACAGGGAACTATGGCTACACCTTC. This gives the protein CASSQDRTGNYGYTF.

In this sample, this clonotype turned up once. This chain uses TRBV5-1 with TRBJ2-3, with a tentative D call TRBD2 (5 bases). The CDR3 has 12 amino acids. Germline values: CDR1 SGHRS, CDR2 YFSETQ. Trimming took off 0 bases at V and 11 bases at J, with 10 bases between the two ends. CDR3 DNA: TGCGCCAGCAGCTTGGGAAGCGGCAGGCAGTATTTT. Protein: CASSLGSGRQYF.

This chain uses TRBV4-3 with TRBJ2-3; a weak D match, TRBD1 (6 bases). Germline assignment: CDR1 LGHNA and CDR2 YSLEER. V lost 3 bases, J lost 1 base, and 20 bases lay in between. There are 18 residues in the CDR3. In DNA, the CDR3 is TGCGCCAGCAGCCAGGGTTCACAGGGAGTCTTGGGCACAGATACGCAGTATTTT. This translates into CASSQGSQGVLGTDTQYF.

The rearrangement joins TRBV24-1 to TRBJ2-5; 8 nucleotides match TRBD1. CDR1 and CDR2 (germline): KGHDR, SFDVKD. V lost 1 base and J lost 1; bases outside the gene matches: 7. CDR3 size: 17 residues. CDR3 loop: CATSDFPPDRAQETQYF. In DNA form, the CDR3 reads TGTGCCACCAGTGATTTTCCCCCGGACAGGGCCCAAGAGACCCAGTACTTC.

This clonotype was counted between two and nine times. The rearrangement links TRBV20-1 to TRBJ2-3, with a weak D call TRBD2 (6 bases). The CDR3 covers 14 residues. Germline loops: CDR1 DFQATT, CDR2 SNEGSKA (reference sequence). V dropped 1 base and J dropped 2 bases, with 10 bases sitting between them. The CDR3 DNA reads as TGCAGTGCTAGAGTGGACTATAACACAGATACGCAGTATTTT. Translated: CSARVDYNTDTQYF.

This clonotype was seen only a few times. The rearrangement joins TRBV29-1 to TRBJ2-3; the match to TRBD2 covers 14 bases. This CDR3 has 15 amino acids. V gave up 7 bases and J gave up 6 bases; unmatched junction bases: 9. Germline CDR1 reads SQVTM; CDR2 reads ANQGSEA. CDR3 sequence: CSAGLAGVVVDTQYF. The CDR3 nucleotides read TGCAGCGCGGGACTAGCGGGGGTTGTGGTGGATACGCAGTATTTT.

The V and J genes are TRBV4-3 and TRBJ2-7; maybe TRBD2 (7 bases). The CDR3 is 18 residues long. Trimming pared 0 bases from V and 2 bases from J, leaving 20 bases between. Germline CDR1 and CDR2: LGHNA and YSLEER. The CDR3 sequence: CASSQDTGGQFIPYEQYF. In DNA form, the CDR3 reads TGCGCCAGCAGCCAAGATACGGGGGGCCAATTTATCCCCTACGAGCAGTACTTC.

The chain links TRBV27 to TRBJ2-3; 7 positions agree with TRBD2. This CDR3 comprises 15 residues. Germline values: CDR1 MNHEY, CDR2 SMNVEV (reference sequence). The ends lost 5 bases at V and 3 bases at J; junction bases unmatched: 8. CDR3 sequence (DNA): TGTGCCAGCAGTCGCCGACTAGCTACGACAGATACGCAGTATTTT. It translates to CASSRRLATTDTQYF.

The chain carries TRBV12-3 or TRBV12-4 and TRBJ2-1; 8 bases are a match to TRBD2. J gave up 3 bases and V 5 bases, and 6 bases lay outside the gene matches. The CDR3 spans 15 residues. CDR3 in DNA: TGTGCCAGCAGTCCGGGGGGGGTAGGCTACAATGAGCAGTTCTTC. Encoded protein: CASSPGGVGYNEQFF.

DNA for the CDR3: TGTGCCAGCAGTGCGGGACAGGGGATTCATCAGCCCCAGCATTTT. Amino acids: CASSAGQGIHQPQHF. V is TRBV6-1 and J is TRBJ1-5; 10 nucleotides line up with TRBD1. The length of the CDR3 is 15 residues. Per the germline V gene, CDR1 is MNHNS and CDR2 is SASEGT. With 4 bases clipped from V and 5 bases from J, the junction kept 5 bases outside the gene matches.

The rearrangement joins TRBV20-1 to TRBJ2-3; D is perhaps TRBD2 (5 bases). The CDR3 covers 14 residues. V lost 3 bases and J lost 0, with 10 bases in between. Germline values: CDR1 DFQATT, CDR2 SNEGSKA (reference sequence). CDR3 nucleotides: TGCAGTGCTAGGAGGGCGTCTAGCACAGATACGCAGTATTTT. Protein product: CSARRASSTDTQYF.

This chain uses TRBV3-1 with TRBJ2-5, with unresolved D. V was pared by 0 bases and J by 5 bases, with 16 bases between. The CDR3 is 16 residues long. Germline assignment: CDR1 LGHDT and CDR2 YNNKEL (reference sequence). CDR3 in DNA: TGTGCCAGCAGCCAAGATCAAACGGCCTCCAGGGAGACCCAGTACTTC. Protein sequence: CASSQDQTASRETQYF.

With respect to this clonotype: At one end, the junction sequence differs from germline, possibly due to a read error. The V call is TRBV7-2, the J call TRBJ2-3, with D possibly TRBD1 on 5 matching bases. The length of the CDR3 is 11 residues. The V gene's germline CDR1 is SGHTA and CDR2 FQGNSA. CDR3 amino acids: CAGRDTDTQYF. In DNA form, the CDR3 reads TGTGCCGGCAGGGACACAGATACGCAGTATTTT.

In this sample, this clonotype turned up once. The chain has TRBV29-1 and TRBJ2-1; 8 bases agree with TRBD1. The CDR3 covers 15 residues. V shed 0 bases, J shed 3 bases, and the junction held 4 bases outside the gene matches. Germline assignment: CDR1 SQVTM and CDR2 ANQGSEA. The CDR3 spells CSVEDQDRDYNEQFF. The CDR3 bases are TGCAGCGTTGAAGACCAGGACAGGGACTACAATGAGCAGTTCTTC.

This clonotype was seen more than once but under ten times. The rearrangement links TRBV4-1 to TRBJ2-1; TRBD2 aligns across 12 bases. J was trimmed by 0 bases and V by 0 bases; bases with no gene match: 9. The CDR3 totals 20 residues. The V gene's germline CDR1 is MGHRA and CDR2 YSYEKL. The CDR3 loop reads CASSQDSSGGAPSSYNEQFF. The CDR3 coding sequence is TGCGCCAGCAGCCAAGATTCTAGCGGGGGGGCCCCAAGCTCCTACAATGAGCAGTTCTTC.

This clonotype was detected a few times. DNA for the CDR3: TGTGCCAGCAGCAGAGACGGGCGGGACATTCAGTACTTC. As protein: CASSRDGRDIQYF. The V gene is TRBV5-6, the J gene TRBJ2-4; D is possibly TRBD2 (5 bases). Germline V CDR1 and CDR2: SGHDT, YYEEEE. The CDR3 spans 13 residues. Trimming left V 4 bases short and J 8 bases short, with 13 bases between.

The chain uses TRBV3-1 and TRBJ1-1; D perhaps matches TRBD1 (6 bases). This CDR3 is 13 amino acids long. Germline V gene sequence: CDR1 LGHDT, CDR2 YNNKEL (reference sequence). Trimming cost V 1 base and J 7 bases, with 10 bases left between them. Here the CDR3 reads CASSQGGGGEAFF. CDR3 nucleotide sequence: TGTGCCAGCAGCCAAGGGGGAGGGGGTGAAGCTTTCTTT.

This clonotype was observed a few times. The CDR3 reads CASSLSGNRARGTEAFF. The CDR3 DNA sequence: TGTGCCAGCAGTTTATCGGGGAACAGGGCACGGGGCACTGAAGCTTTCTTT. The rearrangement joins TRBV27 to TRBJ1-1, with D possibly matching TRBD1 (6 bases). CDR3 length: 17 residues. Trimming removed 0 bases at V and 4 bases at J, with 18 bases between. The V gene's germline CDR1 is MNHEY and CDR2 SMNVEV (reference sequence).